The 29 T cell receptor beta chains listed next were all sequenced from one sample in a study of blood T cell repertoires in COVID-19. The data were produced by immunoSEQ multiplex PCR, yet TCRdb's version contains in-frame clones alone and is incomplete. The sample records about 280,000 clones, over 75% being singletons. Sequencing used peripheral blood. Source of these receptors: a human donor in a cohort sampled during active COVID-19.

The chain carries TRBV4-1 and TRBJ1-5, with a possible D match to TRBD1 (6 bases). The V end lost 1 base, the J end lost 5 bases, and 12 bases lay between the germline ends. Germline lookup yields CDR1 MGHRA and CDR2 YSYEKL. This CDR3 region has 15 residues. CDR3 sequence: CASSQARTVHQPQHF. As DNA, the CDR3 is TGCGCCAGCAGCCAAGCCCGGACAGTACATCAGCCCCAGCATTTT.

The V and J genes are TRBV7-9 and TRBJ2-7, with 11 bases fitting TRBD2. This CDR3 is 14 amino acids long. J lost 3 bases, V lost 3 bases, and 1 base had no gene match. CDR1 and CDR2 (germline): SEHNR, FQNEAQ (reference sequence). This CDR3 is CASSFGTSGYEQYF. As DNA, the CDR3 is TGTGCCAGCAGCTTCGGGACTAGCGGCTACGAGCAGTACTTC.

This clone showed up just once. V usage is TRBV5-8 and J usage is TRBJ1-3; possibly TRBD1 for D (6 bases). Germline V lookup: CDR1 SGHTS, CDR2 YDEGEE. The CDR3 runs to 15 residues. V was trimmed by 3 bases and J by 2 bases, leaving 12 bases between them. CDR3 protein: CASSWSGQTGNTIYF. DNA for the CDR3: TGTGCCAGCAGCTGGTCGGGACAAACTGGAAACACCATATATTTT.

The chain has TRBV7-9 and TRBJ1-3; D ambiguous. Germline values: CDR1 SEHNR, CDR2 FQNEAQ (reference sequence). This CDR3 region has 15 residues. V was shortened by 5 bases and J by 4 bases, with 15 bases between the two germline ends. CDR3 DNA sequence: TGTGCCAGCAGCCCGGATGGAGGTCTCGGAAACACCATATATTTT. Its translation: CASSPDGGLGNTIYF.

The rearrangement joins TRBV5-6 to TRBJ1-3, with D possibly TRBD1 on 5 matching bases. Deletions cut 3 bases from V and 3 bases from J, with 10 bases between. The germline gives CDR1 SGHDT, CDR2 YYEEEE. The CDR3 length is 14 residues. Written as DNA, the CDR3 is TGTGCCAGCAGCTGGGGGGTCGGTGGAAACACCATATATTTT. Protein: CASSWGVGGNTIYF. The full variable domain, completed using reference TRBV5-6 and TRBJ1-3, is DAGVTQSPTHLIKTRGQQVTLRCSPKSGHDTVSWYQQALGQGPQFIFQYYEEEERQRGNFPDRFSGHQFPNYSSELNVNALLLGDSALYLCASSWGVGGNTIYFGEGSWLTVV.

There are many counts of this clone. The chain links TRBV6-5 to TRBJ2-7, with D possibly TRBD1 on 5 matching bases. Germline CDR1 MNHEY, CDR2 SVGAGI. The V gene lost 7 bases and the J gene lost 1 base, with 11 bases spanning the gap. CDR3 length: 13 residues. The CDR3 loop reads CASTKGVSYEQYF. CDR3 in DNA: TGTGCCAGCACGAAAGGGGTGTCCTACGAGCAGTACTTC.

This clone was detected only once. The chain joins TRBV2 to TRBJ2-7; 9 bases are a match to TRBD2. Germline loops: CDR1 SNHLY, CDR2 FYNNEI. This CDR3 region has 14 residues. V lost 6 bases, J lost 11 bases, and 14 bases stayed unmatched. This chain's CDR3 is CASREGAGGTFKYF. DNA of the CDR3: TGTGCCAGCAGGGAGGGTGCGGGAGGGACTTTCAAGTACTTC.

The genes are TRBV30 and TRBJ1-4; tentatively, D is TRBD1 (6 bases). This CDR3 contains 14 residues. Germline CDR1 GTSNPN, CDR2 SVGIG (reference sequence). Trimming left V 4 bases short and J 4 bases short, with 13 bases between. CDR3 residues: CAWKDSFINEKLFF. The CDR3 DNA follows: TGTGCCTGGAAGGACAGCTTTATTAATGAAAAACTGTTTTTT.

This rearrangement joins TRBV7-8 to TRBJ2-3; TRBD2 agrees at 9 bases. After removal of 5 bases from V and 5 bases from J, the junction contained 14 bases not matched to a gene. Germline V CDR1 and CDR2: SGHVS, FQNEAQ. The CDR3 runs 17 residues. CDR3 protein: CASSRPSDAGGKDTQYF. In DNA, the CDR3 is TGTGCCAGCAGCAGACCCTCGGACGCGGGAGGGAAAGATACGCAGTATTTT.

V gene TRBV18 combines with J gene TRBJ2-6, with a possible D match to TRBD1 (6 bases). This CDR3 spans 17 amino acids. Per the germline V gene, CDR1 is KGHSH and CDR2 is LQKENI. V lost 4 bases, J lost 0 bases, and 13 bases lay in between. CDR3: CASSRQGLTSGANVLTF. CDR3 nucleotides: TGTGCCAGCTCACGGCAGGGGTTGACCTCTGGGGCCAACGTCCTGACTTTC.

This clone was seen at least ten times. V usage is TRBV6-4 and J usage is TRBJ2-7; 8 bases fit TRBD2. V was clipped by 6 bases and J by 4 bases; unmatched bases: 14. The V gene's germline CDR1 is MRHNA and CDR2 SNTAGT. This CDR3 spans 16 amino acids. The CDR3 here is CASRESIAGMTYEQYF. DNA for the CDR3: TGTGCCAGCAGAGAATCAATAGCGGGAATGACGTACGAGCAGTACTTC.

The sample holds one count of this clone. The chain joins TRBV30 to TRBJ1-2; the D is unclear. V was clipped by 3 bases and J by 2 bases, with 7 bases between them. The CDR3 has 12 residues. Germline V gene sequence: CDR1 GTSNPN, CDR2 SVGIG (reference sequence). CDR3 sequence: CAWRRPNYGYTF. Written as DNA, the CDR3 is TGTGCCTGGAGGAGGCCGAACTATGGCTACACCTTC.

This chain joins TRBV5-1 and TRBJ2-2, with 7 bases lining up with TRBD1. Germline trimming cut 5 bases from V and 3 bases from J; bases unmatched to any gene: 1. The CDR3 loop spans 13 amino acids. Germline V gene sequence: CDR1 SGHRS, CDR2 YFSETQ. The CDR3 coding sequence is TGCGCCAGCAGGGGGACAGACACCGGGGAGCTGTTTTTT. This translates into CASRGTDTGELFF.

The chain uses TRBV2 and TRBJ1-3; tentative D call: TRBD1 (5 bases). V lost 1 base and J lost 1, with 11 bases in between. The CDR3 has 16 residues. Germline CDR1 and CDR2: SNHLY and FYNNEI. CDR3 residues: CASSEEGVRSGNTIYF. The CDR3 nucleotides read TGTGCCAGCAGTGAAGAAGGGGTGAGATCTGGAAACACCATATATTTT. Looking up the rest from reference TRBV2 and TRBJ1-3 gives the full variable domain: EPEVTQTPSHQVTQMGQEVILRCVPISNHLYFYWYRQILGQKVEFLVSFYNNEISEKSEIFDDQFSVERPDGSNFTLKIRSTKLEDSAMYFCASSEEGVRSGNTIYFGEGSWLTVV.

This clone has more than one count but fewer than ten. This sequence joins TRBV7-9 and TRBJ2-7, with 7 bases that match TRBD1. The length of the CDR3 is 15 residues. Germline CDR1 and CDR2: SEHNR and FQNEAQ (reference sequence). J gave up 3 bases and V 5 bases, and 10 bases lay outside the gene matches. The CDR3 reads CASSTDGTAYYEQYF. The CDR3 coding sequence is TGTGCCAGCAGCACCGACGGGACAGCATACTACGAGCAGTACTTC.

The rearrangement links TRBV3-1 (or the pseudogene TRBV3-2) to TRBJ1-2; D gene unclear. The V gene's germline CDR1 is LGHDT and CDR2 YNNKEL (reference sequence). This CDR3 region has 13 residues. Deletions cut 2 bases from V and 5 bases from J, with 9 bases between. The CDR3 nucleotides read TGTGCCAGCAGCCAACAGATTTCGTATGGCTACACCTTC. This translates into CASSQQISYGYTF.

The chain combines TRBV28 with TRBJ1-2, with TRBD1 as a possible D gene (6 bases). This CDR3 is built from 14 residues. Germline values: CDR1 MDHEN, CDR2 SYDVKM. V was clipped by 6 bases and J by 5 bases, with 16 bases between them. The CDR3 reads CASRETGGGYGYTF. The CDR3, as DNA: TGTGCCAGCAGAGAGACGGGAGGGGGTTATGGCTACACCTTC.

V gene TRBV4-1 combines with J gene TRBJ1-1; 10 positions agree with TRBD1. The V segment lost 4 bases and the J segment 1 base; nucleotides outside the gene matches: 6. Looked up from germline, CDR1 is MGHRA and CDR2 is YSYEKL. This CDR3 is 16 amino acids long. The CDR3 DNA reads TGCGCCAGCAGCCGTAGACAGGGGGCGCGGAACACTGAAGCTTTCTTT. Its translation: CASSRRQGARNTEAFF.

CDR3 loop: CASTGYRRAEQYF. CDR3 DNA sequence: TGTGCCAGCACCGGCTACAGGCGAGCCGAGCAGTACTTC. The chain carries TRBV18 and TRBJ2-7, with D possibly TRBD1 on 5 matching bases. Deletions cut 8 bases from V and 6 bases from J, with 17 bases between. There are 13 residues in the CDR3. The germline V gene encodes CDR1 KGHSH and CDR2 LQKENI.

This chain uses TRBV6-5 with TRBJ2-2; 7 bases are a match to TRBD2. V was pared by 8 bases and J by 3 bases, with 6 bases of the junction left unmatched. This CDR3 has 14 amino acids. Germline V gene sequence: CDR1 MNHEY, CDR2 SVGAGI. The CDR3 here is CASGSGGHTGELFF. The CDR3, as DNA: TGTGCCAGCGGGTCGGGAGGCCACACCGGGGAGCTGTTTTTT.

The rearrangement links TRBV11-3 to TRBJ1-4, with TRBD1 matching 11 bases. The CDR3 totals 17 residues. The V gene's germline CDR1 is SGHNT and CDR2 YENEEA. Unmatched junction bases numbered 7, after V lost 7 bases and J lost 0 bases. This CDR3 is CASKMDRGRTTNEKLFF. In DNA, the CDR3 is TGTGCCAGCAAAATGGACAGGGGGCGAACAACTAATGAAAAACTGTTTTTT. Using reference TRBV11-3 and TRBJ1-4 for the parts outside the CDR3, the full variable domain is EAGVVQSPRYKIIEKKQPVAFWCNPISGHNTLYWYLQNLGQGPELLIRYENEEAVDDSQLPKDRFSAERLKGVDSTLKIQPAELGDSAVYLCASKMDRGRTTNEKLFFGSGTQLSVL.

A word on this clone: The same CDR3 is also encoded by other DNA sequences in this sample. The chain employs TRBV28 and TRBJ1-1; 9 bases line up with TRBD1. Germline lookup yields CDR1 MDHEN and CDR2 SYDVKM. This CDR3 region has 14 residues. The J segment lost 0 bases and the V segment lost 6 bases, leaving 2 bases of the junction unmatched. The CDR3 protein is CASSRDRVNTEAFF. CDR3 in DNA: TGTGCCAGCAGCCGGGACAGGGTGAACACTGAAGCTTTCTTT.

The J gene is TRBJ2-1, the V gene TRBV7-9; 9 bases match TRBD2. The germline CDR1 and CDR2 sequences are SEHNR and FQNEAQ (reference sequence). The CDR3 consists of 15 residues. V dropped 3 bases and J dropped 4; count of bases not matched to a gene: 4. Here the CDR3 reads CASSLRTSDYNEQFF. Here the CDR3 DNA reads TGTGCCAGCAGCTTGAGGACTAGCGATTACAATGAGCAGTTCTTC. The full variable domain, in which reference TRBV7-9 and TRBJ2-1 provide the parts outside the CDR3, is DTGVSQNPRHKITKRGQNVTFRCDPISEHNRLYWYRQTLGQGPEFLTYFQNEAQLEKSRLLSDRFSAERPKGSFSTLEIQRTEQGDSAMYLCASSLRTSDYNEQFFGPGTRLTVL.

The V gene is TRBV4-1, the J gene TRBJ2-5; 8 positions match TRBD2. CDR1 is MGHRA and CDR2 is YSYEKL in the germline V gene. The CDR3 has 16 residues. The J segment lost 4 bases and the V segment lost 5 bases, leaving 12 bases of the junction unmatched. Here the CDR3 reads CASSAGGTIRGETQYF. In nucleotides, the CDR3 is TGCGCCAGCAGCGCGGGAGGAACAATCCGCGGAGAGACCCAGTACTTC.

The V and J genes are TRBV11-2 and TRBJ2-1; 10 nucleotides match TRBD2. J gave up 0 bases and V 8 bases, and 7 bases lay outside the gene matches. Germline V lookup: CDR1 SGHAT, CDR2 FQNNGV. There are 16 residues in the CDR3. CDR3 nucleotides: TGTGCCAGCGGTGGTAGCGGGAGGTTCTCCTACAATGAGCAGTTCTTC. This sequence encodes CASGGSGRFSYNEQFF.

This clone was observed a few times. The chain combines TRBV7-2 with TRBJ2-2; 7 positions match TRBD2. With V trimmed by 3 bases and J by 4 bases, 8 bases remained unmatched. Per germline, CDR1 SGHTA and CDR2 FQGNSA. The CDR3 extends over 16 amino acids. CDR3 nucleotides: TGTGCCAGCAGCTTTTGGCTGCGGGAGTCCACCGGGGAGCTGTTTTTT. Translating gives CASSFWLRESTGELFF. Filled out from reference TRBV7-2 and TRBJ2-2, the complete variable domain reads GAGVSQSPSNKVTEKGKDVELRCDPISGHTALYWYRQSLGQGLEFLIYFQGNSAPDKSGLPSDRFSAERTGGSVSTLTIQRTQQEDSAVYLCASSFWLRESTGELFFGEGSRLTVL.

The gene calls are TRBV4-3 and TRBJ2-1, with 7 bases fitting TRBD2. Trimming removed 1 base from V and 4 bases from J; junction bases left unmatched: 13. This CDR3 region has 18 residues. The germline V gene encodes CDR1 LGHNA and CDR2 YSLEER. In DNA, the CDR3 is TGCGCCAGCAGCCAAGCTACCGGGTCTAGCGGAAAATACAATGAGCAGTTCTTC. It translates to CASSQATGSSGKYNEQFF.

This clone has more than one count but fewer than ten. The chain joins TRBV10-2 to TRBJ2-3; tentative D call: TRBD1 (7 bases). The CDR3 totals 16 residues. In germline, CDR1 is WSHSY, CDR2 SAAADI. V lost 0 bases to trimming and J lost 2 bases, with 12 bases between them. This CDR3 reads CASSESEGAITDTQYF. Here the CDR3 DNA reads TGCGCCAGCAGTGAGTCGGAGGGGGCAATCACAGATACGCAGTATTTT.

The rearrangement uses TRBV7-2 and TRBJ1-2; perhaps TRBD1 as D (6 bases). CDR1 and CDR2 from the germline V gene are SGHTA and FQGNSA. V shed 5 bases and J shed 1 base, with 11 bases lying between them. The CDR3 covers 14 residues. The CDR3 DNA is TGTGCCAGCAGCCCGGACAGCCTTAACTATGGCTACACCTTC. It yields the protein CASSPDSLNYGYTF.